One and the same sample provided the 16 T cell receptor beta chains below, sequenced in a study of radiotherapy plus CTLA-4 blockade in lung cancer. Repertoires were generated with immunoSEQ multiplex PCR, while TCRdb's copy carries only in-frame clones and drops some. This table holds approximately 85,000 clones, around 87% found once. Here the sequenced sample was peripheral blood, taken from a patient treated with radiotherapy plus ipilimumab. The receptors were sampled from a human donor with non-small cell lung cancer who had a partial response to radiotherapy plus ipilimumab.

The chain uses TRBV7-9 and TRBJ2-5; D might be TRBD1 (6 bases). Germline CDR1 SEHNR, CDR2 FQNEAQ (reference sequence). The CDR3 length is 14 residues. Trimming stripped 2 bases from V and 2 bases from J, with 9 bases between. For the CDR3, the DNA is TGTGCCAGCAGCTTACGACAGGTTCAAGAGACCCAGTACTTC. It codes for CASSLRQVQETQYF.

In DNA, the CDR3 is TGCAGTGCTAGAGCGGCGGGAGGAGGATTCTTC. This translates into CSARAAGGGFF. This chain links TRBV20-1 with TRBJ2-1; 8 bases align to TRBD2. Unmatched junction bases numbered 6, after V lost 1 base and J lost 16 bases. CDR3 length equals 11 residues. The germline CDR1 and CDR2 sequences are DFQATT and SNEGSKA (reference sequence).

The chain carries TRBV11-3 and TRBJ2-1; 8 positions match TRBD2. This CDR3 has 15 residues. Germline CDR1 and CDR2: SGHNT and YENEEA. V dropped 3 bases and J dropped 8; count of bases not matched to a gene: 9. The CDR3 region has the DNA TGTGCCAGCAGCTTGTTTACTAGCGGTGGCGATGAGCAGTTCTTC. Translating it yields CASSLFTSGGDEQFF.

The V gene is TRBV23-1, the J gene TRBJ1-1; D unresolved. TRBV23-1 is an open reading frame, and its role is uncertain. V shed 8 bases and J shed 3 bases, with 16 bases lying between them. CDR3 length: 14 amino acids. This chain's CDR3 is CASSRLPDDTEAFF. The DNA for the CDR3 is TGCGCCAGCTCCCGACTACCTGATGACACTGAAGCTTTCTTT.

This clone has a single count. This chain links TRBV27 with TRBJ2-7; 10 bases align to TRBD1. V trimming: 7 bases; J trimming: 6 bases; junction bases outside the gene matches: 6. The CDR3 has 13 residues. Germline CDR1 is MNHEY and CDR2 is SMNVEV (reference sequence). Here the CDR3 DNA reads TGTGCCAGCACCTCGACAGGGGGCAGCGAGCAGTACTTC. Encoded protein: CASTSTGGSEQYF.

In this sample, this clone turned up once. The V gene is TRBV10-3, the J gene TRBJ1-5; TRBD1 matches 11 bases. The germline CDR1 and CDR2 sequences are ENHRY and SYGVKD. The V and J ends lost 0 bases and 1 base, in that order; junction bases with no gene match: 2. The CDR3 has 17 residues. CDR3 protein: CAISESDRGLSNQPQHF. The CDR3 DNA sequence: TGTGCCATCAGTGAGTCGGACAGGGGGCTCAGCAATCAGCCCCAGCATTTT.

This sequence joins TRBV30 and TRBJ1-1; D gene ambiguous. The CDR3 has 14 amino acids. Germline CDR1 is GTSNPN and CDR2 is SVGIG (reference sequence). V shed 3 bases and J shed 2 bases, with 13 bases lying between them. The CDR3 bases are TGTGCCTGGAGGGCCCTCAGTGGCAACACTGAAGCTTTCTTT. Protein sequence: CAWRALSGNTEAFF.

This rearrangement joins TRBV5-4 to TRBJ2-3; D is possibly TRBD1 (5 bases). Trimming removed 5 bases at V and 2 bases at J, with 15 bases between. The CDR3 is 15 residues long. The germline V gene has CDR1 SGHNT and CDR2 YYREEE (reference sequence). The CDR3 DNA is TGTGCCAGCAGTACGACAGCGAGCGACACAGATACGCAGTATTTT. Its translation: CASSTTASDTDTQYF.

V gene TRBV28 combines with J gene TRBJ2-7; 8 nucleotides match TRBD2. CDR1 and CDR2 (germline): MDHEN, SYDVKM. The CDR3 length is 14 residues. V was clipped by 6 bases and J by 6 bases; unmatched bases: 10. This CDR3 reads CASRSAGEVGEQYV. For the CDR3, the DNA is TGTGCCAGCAGATCAGCGGGAGAAGTGGGCGAGCAGTACGTC.

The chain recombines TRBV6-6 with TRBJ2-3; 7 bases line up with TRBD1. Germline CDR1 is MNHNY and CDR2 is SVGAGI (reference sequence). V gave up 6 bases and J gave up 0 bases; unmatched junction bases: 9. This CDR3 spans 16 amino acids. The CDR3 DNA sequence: TGTGCCAGCAGACTCACAGGGGCTTCTAGCACAGATACGCAGTATTTT. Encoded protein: CASRLTGASSTDTQYF.

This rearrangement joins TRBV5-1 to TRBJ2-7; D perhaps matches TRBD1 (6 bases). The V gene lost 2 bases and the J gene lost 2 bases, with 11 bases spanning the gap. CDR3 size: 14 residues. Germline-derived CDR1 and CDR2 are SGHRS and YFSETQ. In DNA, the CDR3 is TGCGCCAGCAGCTTAACAGGGATAGCCTACGAGCAGTACTTC. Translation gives CASSLTGIAYEQYF. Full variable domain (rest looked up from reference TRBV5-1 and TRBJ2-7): KAGVTQTPRYLIKTRGQQVTLSCSPISGHRSVSWYQQTPGQGLQFLFEYFSETQRNKGNFPGRFSGRQFSNSRSEMNVSTLELGDSALYLCASSLTGIAYEQYFGPGTRLTVT.

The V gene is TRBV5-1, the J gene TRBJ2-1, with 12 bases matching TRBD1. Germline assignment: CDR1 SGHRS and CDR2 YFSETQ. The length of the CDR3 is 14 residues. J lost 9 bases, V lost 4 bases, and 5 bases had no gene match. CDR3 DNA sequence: TGCGCCAGCAGCCCGGGACAGGGGGCGGGTGAGCAGTTCTTC. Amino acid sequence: CASSPGQGAGEQFF.

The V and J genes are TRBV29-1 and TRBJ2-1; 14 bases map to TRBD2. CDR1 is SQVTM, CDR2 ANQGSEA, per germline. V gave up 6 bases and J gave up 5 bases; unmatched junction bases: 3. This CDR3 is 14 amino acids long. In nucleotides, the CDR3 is TGCAGCGTGAAGGGACTAGCGGGAGACAATGAGCAGTTCTTC. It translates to CSVKGLAGDNEQFF.

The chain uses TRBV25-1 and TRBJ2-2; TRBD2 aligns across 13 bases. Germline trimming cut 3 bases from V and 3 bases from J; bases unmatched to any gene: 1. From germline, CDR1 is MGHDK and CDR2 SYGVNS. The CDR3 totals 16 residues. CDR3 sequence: CASSDTSGRDTGELFF. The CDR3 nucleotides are TGTGCCAGCAGTGATACTAGCGGGAGGGACACCGGGGAGCTGTTTTTT. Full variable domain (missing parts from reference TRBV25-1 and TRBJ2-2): EADIYQTPRYLVIGTGKKITLECSQTMGHDKMYWYQQDPGMELHLIHYSYGVNSTEKGDLSSESTVSRIRTEHFPLTLESARPSHTSQYLCASSDTSGRDTGELFFGEGSRLTVL.

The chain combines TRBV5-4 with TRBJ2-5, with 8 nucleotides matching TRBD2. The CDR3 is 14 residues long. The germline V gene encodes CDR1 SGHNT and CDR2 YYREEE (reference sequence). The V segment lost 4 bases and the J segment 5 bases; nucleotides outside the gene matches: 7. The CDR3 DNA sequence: TGTGCCAGCAGCGTAAGCGGGAGTTTGGAGACCCAGTACTTC. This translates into CASSVSGSLETQYF.

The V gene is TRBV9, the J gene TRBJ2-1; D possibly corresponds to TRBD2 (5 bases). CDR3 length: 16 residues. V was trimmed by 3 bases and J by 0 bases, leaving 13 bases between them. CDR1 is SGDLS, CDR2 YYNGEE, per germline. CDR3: CASSAQAESSYNEQFF. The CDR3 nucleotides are TGTGCCAGCAGCGCCCAAGCGGAGAGCTCCTACAATGAGCAGTTCTTC.